These T cell receptor beta chains were read from a single sample in a study of blood T cell repertoires in COVID-19. TCRdb's table, derived via immunoSEQ multiplex PCR, lists solely in-frame clones and lacks some. Of 380,000 or so clones listed, over 75% were seen once; the top ten hold approximately 1.3%. Sequenced material: PBMCs or T cells enriched from blood (not recorded which). The receptors derive from a man younger than 45 who had recovered from COVID-19. The CDR3 runs from the conserved cysteine through the conserved F or W. The D gene is left open where the match is weak. Part of the rows lack a size; the others show once, few, many or a class for expanded clones.

CDR3 DNA	CDR3 protein	D gene	V gene	clone size	J gene
TGTGCCAGCAGTCCGGACAGGGTTAGCCAGCCCCAGCATTTT	CASSPDRVSQPQHF	TRBD1	TRBV27	-	TRBJ1-5
TGTGCCAGCAGGTATACAGGGGGAGGCTACACCTTC	CASRYTGGGYTF	TRBD1	TRBV28	-	TRBJ1-2
TGTGCCAGCAGCTTAGAGCCGAACACTGAAGCTTTCTTT	CASSLEPNTEAFF	-	TRBV7-9	-	TRBJ1-1
TGTGCCAGCAGTTTCGCAGGGAGGGGCTACACCTTC	CASSFAGRGYTF	-	TRBV27	-	TRBJ1-2
TGCGCCAGCAGATTCCGGGACAGGGGTAAGGATGAGCAGTTCTTC	CASRFRDRGKDEQFF	TRBD1	TRBV5-1	-	TRBJ2-1
TGCGCCAGCAGCTCAAGACAGGGTCAAACAGATACGCAGTATTTT	CASSSRQGQTDTQYF	TRBD1	TRBV5-1	-	TRBJ2-3
TGCGCCAGCAGCTTGCAGGGAATCTACAATGAGCAGTTCTTC	CASSLQGIYNEQFF	-	TRBV5-1	-	TRBJ2-1
TGTGCCAGTAGTATAGATTCGAGGGCCCCTGAAGCTTTCTTT	CASSIDSRAPEAFF	-	TRBV19	-	TRBJ1-1
TGCGCCAGGTCCCGCGAAGGGGGCATTGACAATCAGCCCCAGCATTTT	CARSREGGIDNQPQHF	TRBD1	TRBV5-1	-	TRBJ1-5
TGTGCCAGCAGGCCTACAGGAATCAATCAGCCCCAGCATTTT	CASRPTGINQPQHF	-	TRBV6-5	-	TRBJ1-5
TGTGCCAGCAGCCCCGGGACAGGGTATCAGCCCCAGCATTTT	CASSPGTGYQPQHF	TRBD1	TRBV5-6	-	TRBJ1-5
TGCGCCAGCAGCCTGGGACAGACTTACACAGATACGCAGTATTTT	CASSLGQTYTDTQYF	TRBD1	TRBV5-1	-	TRBJ2-3
TGTGCCAGCTTAGCGGGGATTTACAATGAGCAGTTCTTC	CASLAGIYNEQFF	TRBD2	TRBV2	-	TRBJ2-1
TGCAGCGTTGATAAGCGGGGGTTCGACACAGATACGCAGTATTTT	CSVDKRGFDTDTQYF	TRBD2	TRBV29-1	-	TRBJ2-3
TGCGCCAGCAGCATTGGGACAACGGGCGAAAAACTGTTTTTT	CASSIGTTGEKLFF	-	TRBV5-1	-	TRBJ1-4
TGTGCCATCAGTGAGGGCGAGAGCGGAGAGACCCAGTACTTC	CAISEGESGETQYF	-	TRBV10-3	-	TRBJ2-5
TGTGCCAGCAGCCAAGATACGGGAAGCACAGATACGCAGTATTTT	CASSQDTGSTDTQYF	-	TRBV14	-	TRBJ2-3
TGTGCCAGCAGCGTAGATGGAGCTAGCACAGATACGCAGTATTTT	CASSVDGASTDTQYF	-	TRBV9	-	TRBJ2-3
TGTGCCAGCAGTGAAGTCAACACCCGGTCAGGCTACGAGCAGTACTTC	CASSEVNTRSGYEQYF	-	TRBV2	-	TRBJ2-7
TGTGCCGCCGGGTCCCCCTATGGCTACACCTTC	CAAGSPYGYTF	-	TRBV6-5	-	TRBJ1-2
TGTGCCAGCATGCTGGGCAGGGGATGGACTGAAGCTTTCTTT	CASMLGRGWTEAFF	-	TRBV27	few	TRBJ1-1
TGTGCCAGCAGCCAATCGACAGGGGACAATTCACCCCTCCACTTT	CASSQSTGDNSPLHF	TRBD1	TRBV16	-	TRBJ1-6
TGTGCCAGCAGTTACGACAGGGCCCCTTATGGCTACACCTTC	CASSYDRAPYGYTF	TRBD1	TRBV6-5	-	TRBJ1-2
TGTGCCAGCAGTGAGGAGGTCCCCTCGGACATTCAGTACTTC	CASSEEVPSDIQYF	-	TRBV6-1	-	TRBJ2-4
TGCGCCAGCAAGGGTTCGGGGGGGAGCACAGATACGCAGTATTTT	CASKGSGGSTDTQYF	TRBD2	TRBV5-1	-	TRBJ2-3
TGTGCCAGCAGTTTTGGGACTCCCTACGAGCAGTACTTC	CASSFGTPYEQYF	-	TRBV12-3/TRBV12-4	-	TRBJ2-7
TGTGCCTGGAGCCAGGGGGTTGCCTATGGCTACACCTTC	CAWSQGVAYGYTF	TRBD1	TRBV30	-	TRBJ1-2
TGCGCCAGCAGGGCACCAAGCGGGGTCGGCATGAACACTGAAGCTTTCTTT	CASRAPSGVGMNTEAFF	-	TRBV5-1	-	TRBJ1-1
TGTGCCAGCAGCTTACAACCTAGCGGGGCCCTCTACAATGAGCAGTTCTTC	CASSLQPSGALYNEQFF	TRBD2	TRBV7-8	-	TRBJ2-1
TGTGCCACCCGGGACAGGGGTAAAGAGACCCAGTACTTC	CATRDRGKETQYF	TRBD1	TRBV12-3/TRBV12-4	-	TRBJ2-5
TGCGCCAGCAGCCTGACAGGGTTTGGAGCTAATGAAAAACTGTTTTTT	CASSLTGFGANEKLFF	TRBD1	TRBV5-1	-	TRBJ1-4
TGTGCCAGCAGTTACAACAGGGGATTGTACAATGAGCAGTTCTTC	CASSYNRGLYNEQFF	TRBD1	TRBV6-2/TRBV6-3	-	TRBJ2-1
TGTGCCAGTAGTGTGGGACAGGGGTATGGCTACACCTTC	CASSVGQGYGYTF	TRBD1	TRBV19	-	TRBJ1-2
TGCGCCAGCAGCCAAGGATCAGGGTCCTATGGCTACACCTTC	CASSQGSGSYGYTF	-	TRBV4-3	-	TRBJ1-2
TGTGCTAGTGGTTTATCAGGGCCCGGCGAGCAGTACTTC	CASGLSGPGEQYF	-	TRBV12-5	-	TRBJ2-7
TGCGCCAGCAAGTTAGGGACAGGGCCAATTGCAACTAATGAAAAACTGTTTTTT	CASKLGTGPIATNEKLFF	TRBD1	TRBV10-2	-	TRBJ1-4
TGTGCCATCAGCGGGGGGGACAGGGGCTGGGACGAGCAGTACTTC	CAISGGDRGWDEQYF	TRBD1	TRBV10-3	-	TRBJ2-7
TGTGCCAGTAGTATAGACAGGTCAAACACTGAAGCTTTCTTT	CASSIDRSNTEAFF	-	TRBV19	-	TRBJ1-1
TGTGCCATCGGTGATCGGGGTGTAGCCTACGAGCAGTACTTC	CAIGDRGVAYEQYF	-	TRBV6-6	few	TRBJ2-7
TGTGCCAGCAGTCCCCCGACCGGAGGGCCTGGAAACACCATATATTTT	CASSPPTGGPGNTIYF	-	TRBV6-2/TRBV6-3	-	TRBJ1-3